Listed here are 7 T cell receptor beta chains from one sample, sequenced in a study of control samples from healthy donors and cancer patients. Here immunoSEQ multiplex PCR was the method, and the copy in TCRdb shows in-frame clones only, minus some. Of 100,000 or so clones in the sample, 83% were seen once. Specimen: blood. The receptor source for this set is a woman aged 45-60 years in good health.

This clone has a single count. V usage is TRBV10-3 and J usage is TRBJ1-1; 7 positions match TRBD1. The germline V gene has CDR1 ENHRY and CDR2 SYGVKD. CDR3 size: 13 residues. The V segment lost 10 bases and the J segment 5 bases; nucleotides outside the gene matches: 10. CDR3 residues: CATRLDRDTEAFF. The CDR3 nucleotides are TGTGCCACCCGACTTGACAGGGATACTGAAGCTTTCTTT.

The CDR3 DNA reads as TGTGCCAGCGGGTCCCTTCGACAGGGGACAGATACGCAGTATTTT. Encoded protein: CASGSLRQGTDTQYF. This chain connects TRBV28 to TRBJ2-3; TRBD1 agrees at 8 bases. Germline values: CDR1 MDHEN, CDR2 SYDVKM. J was trimmed by 3 bases and V by 8 bases; bases with no gene match: 10. The CDR3 extends over 15 amino acids. The full variable domain, its missing parts supplied by reference TRBV28 and TRBJ2-3, is DVKVTQSSRYLVKRTGEKVFLECVQDMDHENMFWYRQDPGLGLRLIYFSYDVKMKEKGDIPEGYSVSREKKERFSLILESASTNQTSMYLCASGSLRQGTDTQYFGPGTRLTVL.

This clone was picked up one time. CDR3 in amino acids: CASSTEGAETQYF. As DNA, the CDR3 is TGTGCCAGCAGTACCGAAGGAGCGGAGACCCAGTACTTC. The gene calls are TRBV27 and TRBJ2-5, with unresolved D. Germline CDR1 is MNHEY and CDR2 is SMNVEV (reference sequence). Trimming shortened V by 5 bases and J by 5 bases, and 12 bases separated the two germline ends. The CDR3 length is 13 residues.

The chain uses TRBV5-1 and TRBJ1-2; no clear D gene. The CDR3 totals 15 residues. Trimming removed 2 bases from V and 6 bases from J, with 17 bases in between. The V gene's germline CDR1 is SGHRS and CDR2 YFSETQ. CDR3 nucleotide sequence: TGCGCCAGCAGCTTTGATAGCGGCAGGATAGATGGCTACACCTTC. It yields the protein CASSFDSGRIDGYTF.

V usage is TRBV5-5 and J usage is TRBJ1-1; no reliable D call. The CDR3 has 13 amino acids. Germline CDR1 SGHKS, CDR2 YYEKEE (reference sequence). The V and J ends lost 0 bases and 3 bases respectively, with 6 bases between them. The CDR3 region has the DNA TGTGCCAGCAGCTTGGGCGCAGACACTGAAGCTTTCTTT. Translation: CASSLGADTEAFF.

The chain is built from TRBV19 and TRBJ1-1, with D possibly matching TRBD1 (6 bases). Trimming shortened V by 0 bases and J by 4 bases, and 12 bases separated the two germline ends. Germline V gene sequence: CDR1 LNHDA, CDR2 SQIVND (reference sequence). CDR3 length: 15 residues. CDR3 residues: CASSIDVSGVTEAFF. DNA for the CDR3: TGTGCCAGTAGTATAGATGTATCAGGGGTCACTGAAGCTTTCTTT.

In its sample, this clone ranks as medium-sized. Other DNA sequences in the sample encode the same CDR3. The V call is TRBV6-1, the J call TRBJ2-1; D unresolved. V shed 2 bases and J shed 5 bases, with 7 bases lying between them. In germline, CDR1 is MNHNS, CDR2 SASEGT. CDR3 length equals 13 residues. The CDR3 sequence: CASSERKNNEQFF. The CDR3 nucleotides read TGTGCCAGCAGTGAAAGAAAGAACAATGAGCAGTTCTTC.